This paragraph reports one TCR beta chain. Sequenced by immunoSEQ multiplex PCR; TCRdb stores in-frame clones only, minus some. Of about 220,000 clones in the sample, 82% were seen once. This specimen belongs to a study of blood T cell repertoires in COVID-19. Study context: COVID-19 samples from acute and convalescent phases originated in the United States, Italy and Spain. Nucleic acid was either cDNA or gDNA, and it came from T cells, B-cell-depleted T cells, or PBMCs.

Seattle participants joined during active infection and were tracked over time. Trimming cost V 3 bases and J 1 base, with 15 bases left between them. This CDR3 contains 16 residues. Germline V CDR1 and CDR2: SGHRS, YFSETQ. The rearrangement joins TRBV5-1 to TRBJ2-3, with D perhaps matching TRBD2 (5 bases). Input material: peripheral blood. This receptor was taken from a woman aged 65 to 85 with COVID-19, enrolled during active disease. DNA of the CDR3: TGCGCCAGCAGCTCCTCCGCTCGGGGTGGCACAGATACGCAGTATTTT. It encodes CASSSSARGGTDTQYF.